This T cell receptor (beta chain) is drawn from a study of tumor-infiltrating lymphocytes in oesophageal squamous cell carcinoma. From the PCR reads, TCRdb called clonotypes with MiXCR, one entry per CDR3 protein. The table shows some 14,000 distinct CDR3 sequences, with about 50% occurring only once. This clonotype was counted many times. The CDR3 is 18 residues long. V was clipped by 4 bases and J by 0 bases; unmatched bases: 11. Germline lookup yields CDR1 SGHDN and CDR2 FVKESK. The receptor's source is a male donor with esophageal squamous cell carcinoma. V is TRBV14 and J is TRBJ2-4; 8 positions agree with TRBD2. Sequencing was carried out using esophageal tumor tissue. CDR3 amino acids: CASSPGLAKGLAKNIQYF. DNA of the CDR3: TGTGCCAGCAGCCCCGGACTAGCAAAGGGATTAGCCAAAAACATTCAGTACTTC. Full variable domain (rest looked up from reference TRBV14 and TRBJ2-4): EAGVTQFPSHSVIEKGQTVTLRCDPISGHDNLYWYRRVMGKEIKFLLHFVKESKQDESGMPNNRFLAERTGGTYSTLKVQPAELEDSGVYFCASSPGLAKGLAKNIQYFGAGTRLSVL.